This T cell receptor beta chain was captured in a study of cytotoxic CD8 clonotypes in ibrutinib-treated CLL. Regarding the study as a whole: The public clonotypes identified were infrequent and showed contraction or stability on treatment.

Libraries were prepared by immunoSEQ multiplex PCR; TCRdb keeps only in-frame clonotypes and omits some of them. Among 140,000 or so clones listed, 79% were seen once. As concerns this clone: Its antigen is unknown.

Between the trimmed V and J ends, which lost 1 base and 9 bases, there was a span of 24 bases. Germline loops: CDR1 LNHNV, CDR2 YYDKDF (reference sequence). The CDR3 totals 17 residues. The rearrangement links TRBV15 to TRBJ1-1; no firm D call. Sequenced here: PBMCs, sampled after 12 months of ibrutinib treatment. The clonotype comes from a human donor with chronic lymphocytic leukemia. CDR3 nucleotide sequence: TGTGCCACCAGCAGAGTGGTTAATCGAACATCTCCGGATCAAGCTTTCTTT. Its translation: CATSRVVNRTSPDQAFF.